This T cell receptor beta chain was recorded in a study of T cells in Graves' hyperthyroidism and ophthalmopathy (dated by TCRdb to between 2018 and 2021). At the level of the whole study: Peripheral blood was sampled at the time of initial diagnosis, prior to any treatment. The study also compared thyroid tissue and blood T-cell repertoires from roughly six Graves' hyperthyroidism patients. The 95 to 100 discovery patients were randomly divided into training and test sets at a 7:3 ratio. Once sampling was done, hyperthyroidism patients were given methimazole at a starting dose of 30 mg daily, whereas ophthalmopathy patients were given high-dose intravenous methylprednisolone. According to the paper, TCR Vbeta CDR3 sequencing was carried out on 120 to 150 peripheral blood samples, which came from 40 to 45 ophthalmopathy, under 80 hyperthyroidism and about 17 progressor patients. TCR V-J signatures able to tell the groups apart were searched for in a discovery cohort of about a hundred patients, of whom fewer than 45 had Graves' ophthalmopathy and around 58 had stable Graves' hyperthyroidism. Prospective prediction of ophthalmopathy was tested in an independent validation cohort consisting of some 19 hyperthyroidism patients and about 17 patients who later progressed to ophthalmopathy.

Results and caveats for the whole study, not just this receptor: In validation, progression to ophthalmopathy was predicted by the model with more than 65% sensitivity and just over 72% specificity, a median of approximately 7.1 months before onset. In cross-validation, a model built on a 13 V-J signature told ophthalmopathy apart from stable hyperthyroidism with 85% to 90% sensitivity and approximately 81% specificity, and in testing the same model reached 80%/75%. Most expanded thyroid clonotypes (frequency above 0.001) were also detected in blood, a finding suggesting that blood repertoires may reflect thyroid immune responses. Sample size was not statistically predetermined, and investigators were not blinded to group allocation.

Graves' hyperthyroidism was defined as stable when no progression to ophthalmopathy occurred over 18 months of follow-up. Hyperthyroidism patients were newly diagnosed, with disease duration under 2 months, and aged 18 to 65 years. Any patient with an uncontrolled infection, another autoimmune disease, pregnancy or lactation was excluded. Clinical symptoms, serum thyroxine and TRAb, thyroid ultrasound, and orbital computed tomography formed the basis for the diagnoses. Ficoll-Paque density gradient centrifugation was used to isolate PBMCs from 9.5 to 10 ml of fresh peripheral blood. Total RNA was extracted using Trizol reagent, and RNA quality was assessed on an Agilent 2100 Bioanalyzer. CDR1 and CDR2, looked up from the germline V gene, are MNHNS and SASEGT. The CDR3, from cysteine to phenylalanine, totals 14 residues. Kept here is only the CDR3 DNA, which spans 42 bases and is read in frame from base 1. V is cut by 6 bases and J by 2 bases, and the space between the germline ends is 12 bases.

Many counts were recorded for this clonotype. What antigen it recognizes has not been identified. There are no base qualities to consult, and no much larger clone falls within one base. TCR beta CDR3 regions were amplified from RNA transcripts. The TCR CDR3 was subjected to a first round of RT-PCR using the HTBI primer set and the Qiagen OneStep RT-PCR kit. Libraries were constructed in a second round of multiplex PCR, after which size selection and purification were performed. Libraries were sequenced paired-end with 100 bp reads on an Illumina HiSeq2000. The study's processing was this. SOAPnuke was used to process the raw data, removing reads that contained adapters or uncalled bases, had a mean Phred below 15, or lacked an exact match to the constant primer or identifier. COPE v1.2.5 was used to merge high-quality paired reads, and clonotypes were defined as unique nucleotide sequences. MiTCR v1.1 was used to align clonotypes to the IMGT TRBV, TRBD and TRBJ reference segments. Analysis was restricted to V-J combinations with a frequency above 0.0001, which covered approximately 99% of repertoires. The TCS score was defined as the ratio of F50 (clonal expansion) to E x V (chaos), calculated using BLOSUM62-based TCRdist between CDR3 peptides within each V-J. Welch's t-statistics and random forest reduced 500 to 650 V-J features to 10 to 15, which were used in a naive Bayes classifier (R e1071). TCRdb redid the processing of the public reads, applying fastp at Q25 and MiXCR, and retained in-frame beta chains. Each CDR3 protein appears once, grouped with its most common genes and DNA. The V and J calls, along with clone size, are taken from TCRdb and not from the paper's own processing. In this sample the table shows hundreds of thousands of distinct CDR3 sequences, roughly 17% of which occur a single time. The leading ten clones occupy 18% of the sample.

The receptor's source is a woman between 18 and 30 years old with Graves' hyperthyroidism. The rearranged segments are TRBV6-1 and TRBJ2-3; the D gene lacks a confident call. Sequenced sample: blood. The CDR3 reads CASRAGPLTDTQYF. The base sequence is TGTGCCAGCAGGGCCGGGCCCCTCACAGATACGCAGTATTTT.